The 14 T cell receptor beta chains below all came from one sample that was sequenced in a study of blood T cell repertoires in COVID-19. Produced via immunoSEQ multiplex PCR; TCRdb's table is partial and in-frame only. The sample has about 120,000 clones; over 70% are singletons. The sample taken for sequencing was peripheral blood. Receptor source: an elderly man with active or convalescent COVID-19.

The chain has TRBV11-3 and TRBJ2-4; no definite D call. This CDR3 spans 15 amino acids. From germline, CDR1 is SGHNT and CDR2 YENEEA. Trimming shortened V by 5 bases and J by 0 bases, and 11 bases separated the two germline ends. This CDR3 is CASSPLFLAKNIQYF. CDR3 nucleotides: TGTGCCAGCAGCCCGCTATTCCTAGCCAAAAACATTCAGTACTTC.

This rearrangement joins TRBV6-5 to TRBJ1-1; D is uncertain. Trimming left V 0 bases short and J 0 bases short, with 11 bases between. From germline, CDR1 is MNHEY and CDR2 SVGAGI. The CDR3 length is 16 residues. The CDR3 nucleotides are TGTGCCAGCAGTTACTCGATGGCCGGGGTGAACACTGAAGCTTTCTTT. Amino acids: CASSYSMAGVNTEAFF.

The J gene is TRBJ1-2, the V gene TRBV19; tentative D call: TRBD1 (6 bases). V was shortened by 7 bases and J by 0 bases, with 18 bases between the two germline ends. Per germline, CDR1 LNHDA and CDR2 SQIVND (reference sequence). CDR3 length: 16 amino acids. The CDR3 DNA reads TGTGCCAGTACCAACGCAGGGGTAATTCCTAACTATGGCTACACCTTC. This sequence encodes CASTNAGVIPNYGYTF.

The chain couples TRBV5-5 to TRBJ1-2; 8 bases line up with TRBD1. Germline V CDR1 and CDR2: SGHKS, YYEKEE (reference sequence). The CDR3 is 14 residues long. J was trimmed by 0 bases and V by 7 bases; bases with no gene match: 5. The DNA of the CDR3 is TGTGCCAGCGTGTCAGGGGGCTCTAACTATGGCTACACCTTC. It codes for CASVSGGSNYGYTF.

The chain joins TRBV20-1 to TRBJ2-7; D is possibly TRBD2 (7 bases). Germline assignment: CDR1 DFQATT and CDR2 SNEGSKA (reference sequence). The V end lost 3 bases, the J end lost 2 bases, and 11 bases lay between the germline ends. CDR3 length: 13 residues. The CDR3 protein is CSASGGGTYEQYF. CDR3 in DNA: TGCAGTGCTAGTGGCGGGGGCACCTACGAGCAGTACTTC.

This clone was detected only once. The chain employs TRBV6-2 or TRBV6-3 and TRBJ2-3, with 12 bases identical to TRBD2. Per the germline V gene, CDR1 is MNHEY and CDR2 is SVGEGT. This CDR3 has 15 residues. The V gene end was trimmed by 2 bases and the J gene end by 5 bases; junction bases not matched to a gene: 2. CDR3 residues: CASSYASGGVDTQYF. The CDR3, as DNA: TGTGCCAGCAGTTACGCTAGCGGGGGGGTAGATACGCAGTATTTT.

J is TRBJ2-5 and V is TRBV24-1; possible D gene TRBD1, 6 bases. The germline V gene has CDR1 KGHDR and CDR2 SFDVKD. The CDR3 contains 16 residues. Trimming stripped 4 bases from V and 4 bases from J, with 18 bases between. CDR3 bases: TGTGCCACCAGTGACCCGACAGGAGGCGGGCGAGAGACCCAGTACTTC. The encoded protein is CATSDPTGGGRETQYF.

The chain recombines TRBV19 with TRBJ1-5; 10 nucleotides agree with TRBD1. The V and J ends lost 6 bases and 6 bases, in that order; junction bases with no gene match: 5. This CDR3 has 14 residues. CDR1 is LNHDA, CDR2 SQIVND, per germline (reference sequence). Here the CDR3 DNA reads TGTGCCAGTAGAAAAGGGACAGGGGCTCAGCCCCAGCATTTT. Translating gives CASRKGTGAQPQHF.

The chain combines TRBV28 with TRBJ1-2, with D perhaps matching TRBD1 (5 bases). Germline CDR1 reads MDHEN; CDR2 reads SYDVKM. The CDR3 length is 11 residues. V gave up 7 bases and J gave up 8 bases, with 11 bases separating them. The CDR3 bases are TGTGCCAGCACAACTGCAGGGGGCTACACCTTC. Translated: CASTTAGGYTF.

CDR3 residues: CSAERDSTEAFF. DNA for the CDR3: TGCAGCGCCGAAAGGGACAGCACTGAAGCTTTCTTT. The chain is built from TRBV29-1 and TRBJ1-1; 7 nucleotides agree with TRBD1. Germline lookup yields CDR1 SQVTM and CDR2 ANQGSEA. V gave up 7 bases and J gave up 4 bases; unmatched junction bases: 6. The CDR3 extends over 12 amino acids.

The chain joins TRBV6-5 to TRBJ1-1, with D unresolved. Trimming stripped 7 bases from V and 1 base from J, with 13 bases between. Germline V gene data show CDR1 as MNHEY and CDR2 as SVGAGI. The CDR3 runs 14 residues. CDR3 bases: TGTGCCAGCACCAAGTCGCCGGGGAACACTGAAGCTTTCTTT. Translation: CASTKSPGNTEAFF.

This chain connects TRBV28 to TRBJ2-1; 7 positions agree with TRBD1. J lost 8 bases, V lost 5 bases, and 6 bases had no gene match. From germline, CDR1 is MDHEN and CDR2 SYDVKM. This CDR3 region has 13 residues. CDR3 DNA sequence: TGTGCCAGCAGTCTGACAGGGCGGGATGAGCAGTTCTTC. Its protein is CASSLTGRDEQFF.

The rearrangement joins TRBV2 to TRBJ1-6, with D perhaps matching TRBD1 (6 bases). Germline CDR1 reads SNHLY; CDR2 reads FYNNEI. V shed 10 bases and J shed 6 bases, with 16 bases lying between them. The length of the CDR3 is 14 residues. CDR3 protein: CANNQGLGNSPLHF. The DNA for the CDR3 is TGTGCCAACAACCAGGGGTTAGGTAATTCACCCCTCCACTTT.

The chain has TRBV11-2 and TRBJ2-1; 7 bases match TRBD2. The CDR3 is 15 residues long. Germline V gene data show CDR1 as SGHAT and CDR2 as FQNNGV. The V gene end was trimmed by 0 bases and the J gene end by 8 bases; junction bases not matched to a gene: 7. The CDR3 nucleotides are TGTGCCAGCAGCTTAGACCAGCGGGGTATCCATGAGCAGTTCTTC. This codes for CASSLDQRGIHEQFF.